This T cell receptor (beta chain) derives from a study of T cell responses to AZD1222 COVID-19 vaccine. The V end was cut by 6 bases, the J end by 7 bases, with 8 bases between. CDR3 length: 11 amino acids. CDR1 is SNHLY, CDR2 FYNNEI, per germline. Using immunoSEQ multiplex PCR, the repertoire was profiled, and TCRdb retains in-frame clones only, with some absent. Seen here are some 180,000 clones, approximately 91% observed once, and the top ten hold 1.5% to 2%. On this clone: What it recognizes is unknown.

Study findings and constraints: Every sample of the repertoires postdated the peak T cell response. The donor group comprised mostly white British people and more females; the analysis possibly underestimated clonal diversity.

The clonotype comes from an adult who received the AZD1222 COVID-19 vaccine. J is TRBJ2-3 and V is TRBV2; no definite D call. The sample here was peripheral blood, taken 28 days after the second AZD1222 dose. CDR3 residues: CASRVSNTQYF. DNA for the CDR3: TGTGCCAGCAGAGTGTCAAATACGCAGTATTTT.